The clone carrying this TCR beta chain was counted a few times. The antigen is unknown. This specimen comes from a study of beta chain features in type 1 diabetes. Overall study results and limits: Significant though moderate, a shortening of TCRB CDR3s appeared in all four CD4+ subsets of Type 1 diabetes patients.

CDR3 length equals 12 residues. V lost 0 bases to trimming and J lost 7 bases, with 9 bases between them. Germline V lookup: CDR1 SQVTM, CDR2 ANQGSEA. Sorted populations all exceeded 98% purity. Isolated RNA was reverse transcribed in full, so expressed TCRB transcripts were sequenced. Assay used: immunoSEQ multiplex PCR; TCRdb lists only in-frame clones, some missing. This sample has 150,000 to 200,000 clones, with 7% to 9.5% found just once. The sequenced material came from central memory CD4+ T cells from blood. This TCR came from a woman aged 25 to 45 with type 1 diabetes. V and J are TRBV29-1 and TRBJ1-2; possible D gene TRBD1, 5 bases. CDR3 in amino acids: CSVEDRGGGYTF. DNA for the CDR3: TGCAGCGTTGAAGATAGGGGAGGTGGCTACACCTTC.